One T cell receptor (beta chain) is described in this entry. Its cognate antigen has yet to be identified. Base qualities were left out, and no much larger clone turns up one base away. Trimming costs V 6 bases and J 7 bases, and their ends lie 15 bases apart. The cysteine opens and the phenylalanine closes a CDR3 of 13 amino acids. Only the CDR3 DNA stays, 39 bases, in frame from base 1. CDR1 and CDR2 are read off the germline V gene as SGHTA and FQGTGA. Ficoll-Paque density gradient centrifugation was the method used to isolate PBMCs. This entry belongs to a study of T-cell memory formation after mild COVID-19 (TCRdb year 2021). For context, the study as a whole: TCR sequence clusters from the two donors were largely donor specific. In two donors, T-cell clones that expanded and contracted after mild COVID-19 were followed by sequencing TCRalpha and TCRbeta repertoires longitudinally. Two young, previously healthy adult volunteers made up the cohort, one male and one female. The full study reports these points: The second-wave clones that peaked on day 37 were not confirmed to be SARS-CoV-2 specific. Some responding clones were found in pre-infection memory, which suggests that pre-existing cross-reactive memory T cells took part in the SARS-CoV-2 response. Clones that contracted from day 15 to 85 showed balanced CD4/CD8 phenotypes, whereas a second wave of clones that expanded from day 15 to 37 leaned towards CD4+. Only a couple of mild cases were covered in the study, and larger cohorts including severe cases with pre-infection samples were considered necessary. Contracting CD4+ clones appeared mostly in the CM and EM memory subsets, whereas CD8+ clones were enriched in EMRA.

Sequencer: Illumina NovaSeq 6000. Using 5'RACE with constant-segment primers, TCRalpha and TCRbeta cDNA libraries were constructed, with sample barcodes and unique molecular identifiers added in the process. RNA was extracted from every sample with Trizol reagent. The libraries were amplified in two PCR steps, and the second step added a second sample barcode and Illumina TruSeq adapters. Libraries were sequenced on an Illumina NovaSeq with 2 x 150 bp paired-end reads. Per the authors' processing: With migec v1.2.7, reads were demultiplexed and then collapsed into UMI-guided consensus sequences. Using mixcr v2.1.11, the UMI consensuses were aligned to TRA and TRB V and J templates and assembled into clonotypes. A clonotype was counted as expanded or contracted only when both edgeR and NoisET called the clonotype significant, with the noise models trained on biological replicates. For edgeR calls, a false discovery rate-adjusted p below 0.01 and a log2 fold-change threshold of 1 were applied. As an exploratory analysis of dynamics, PCA with hierarchical clustering was applied to max-normalized trajectories of the 1000 most abundant clonotypes. Each responding clone was given a CD4 or CD8 phenotype based on the CD4+ and CD8+ repertoires, which had been sequenced separately. TCRdb cleaned the public reads at Q25 with fastp, built clones with MiXCR and kept in-frame beta chains. A single entry per CDR3 protein holds the most common genes and DNA from its merged rows. The V and J calls, along with clone size, are taken from TCRdb and not from the paper's own processing. For this sample the table gives 350,000 to 400,000 distinct CDR3 sequences, of which around an eighth were detected only once. The ten largest make up under 25% of the sample.

Material for sequencing was PBMCs or a T cell subset sorted from them (not recorded which). This chain is built from TRBV7-3 and TRBJ1-2, with a weak D call of TRBD1 (5 bases match). The origin of this receptor is a man between 18 and 29 years old who had mild COVID-19 (a few samples of this study predate the infection). The sample titles of this study are shuffled in the database, so cell type and time point are left out; the donor was told from shared clones. The bases are TGTGCCAGCAGTCTCCTTGGGGCGGGTGGCTACACCTTC. Translated, this gives CASSLLGAGGYTF.